The sequence of this T cell receptor (beta chain) was determined in a study of vaccination and CD4 T cells after COVID-19. The treatment is: approximately 9-day PBMC culture with coronavirus spike peptide pools or control peptides (ViraFEST assay). The Oncomine TCR Beta short-read assay was what sequenced the DNA obtained from cultured CD4+ T cells. MiXCR, applied by TCRdb to the PCR reads, yields one record per CDR3 protein. Altogether 18,000 or so distinct CDR3 sequences are present, approximately 52% being singletons, with the ten largest covering roughly 8.8%. The count of this clonotype is one. The antigen is unknown. Regarding the study as a whole: The study sampled relatively few convalescent patients and omitted early post-infection timepoints.

V lost 5 bases to trimming and J lost 4 bases, with 11 bases between them. The length of the CDR3 is 12 residues. From germline, CDR1 is DFQATT and CDR2 SNEGSKA (reference sequence). The TCR originated in a human donor who had recovered from COVID-19. Sequencing used CD4+ T cells from blood, cultured in vitro. This chain connects TRBV20-1 to TRBJ2-5, with TRBD2 as a possible D gene (6 bases). CDR3 amino acids: CSASGGRETQYF. The CDR3 DNA reads as TGCAGTGCTTCCGGGGGACGAGAGACCCAGTACTTC.